This is a list of T cell receptor beta chains from one sample in a study of PD-L1 blockade in urothelial cancer. The method was immunoSEQ multiplex PCR; TCRdb's version includes in-frame clones alone and lacks a portion of them. In the table there are about 80,000 clones, 87% of which are singletons. The source material was PBMCs, sampled around atezolizumab (anti-PD-L1) treatment. Every receptor here comes from a woman aged 65 to 85 with urothelial cancer. The CDR3 runs from the conserved cysteine through the conserved F or W. D genes are given only for firm matches. Clone size appears in some rows only: once, few, many, or a class for an expanded clone.

CDR3aa: CASSVDAGGVPDTQYF; CDR3nt: TGTGCCAGCAGCGTAGATGCGGGAGGAGTCCCAGATACGCAGTATTTT; d_gene: TRBD2; v_gene: TRBV9; abundance: NA; j_gene: TRBJ2-3
CDR3aa: CASSGSAGTGPNTEAFF; CDR3nt: TGCGCCAGCAGCGGCTCGGCCGGGACAGGACCGAACACTGAAGCTTTCTTT; d_gene: TRBD1; v_gene: TRBV5-1; abundance: NA; j_gene: TRBJ1-1
CDR3aa: CASSARLGTLSEQYF; CDR3nt: TGTGCCAGCAGCGCCAGACTAGGGACCTTAAGCGAGCAGTACTTC; d_gene: NA; v_gene: TRBV9; abundance: NA; j_gene: TRBJ2-7
CDR3aa: CASSLSGGSYNEQFF; CDR3nt: TGTGCCAGCAGCTTAAGCGGGGGCTCCTACAATGAGCAGTTCTTC; d_gene: TRBD2; v_gene: TRBV7-2; abundance: NA; j_gene: TRBJ2-1
CDR3aa: CASSPLAGGPIDTQYF; CDR3nt: TGTGCCAGCTCACCGCTAGCGGGAGGGCCCATAGATACGCAGTATTTT; d_gene: TRBD2; v_gene: TRBV18; abundance: NA; j_gene: TRBJ2-3
CDR3aa: CAWTEAGARYF; CDR3nt: TGTGCCTGGACCGAAGCGGGGGCTCGATATTTC; d_gene: TRBD2; v_gene: TRBV30; abundance: NA; j_gene: TRBJ2-7
CDR3aa: CASSLATGLAVNEQFF; CDR3nt: TGTGCCAGCAGCTTAGCGACCGGACTAGCGGTCAATGAGCAGTTCTTC; d_gene: TRBD2; v_gene: TRBV7-9; abundance: NA; j_gene: TRBJ2-1
CDR3aa: CASSLGTRVGVDTQYF; CDR3nt: TGTGCCAGCAGCTTAGGCACTAGGGTTGGCGTAGATACGCAGTATTTT; d_gene: NA; v_gene: TRBV11-2; abundance: NA; j_gene: TRBJ2-3
CDR3aa: CAISTGEVDTQYF; CDR3nt: TGTGCCATCAGCACAGGGGAGGTAGATACGCAGTATTTT; d_gene: NA; v_gene: TRBV10-3; abundance: once; j_gene: TRBJ2-3
CDR3aa: CAITSGTSTDTQYF; CDR3nt: TGTGCCATTACTAGCGGCACTAGCACAGATACGCAGTATTTT; d_gene: TRBD2; v_gene: TRBV10-3; abundance: NA; j_gene: TRBJ2-3
CDR3aa: CASSPPGLPGTDTQYF; CDR3nt: TGTGCCAGCTCACCACCGGGGCTACCCGGCACAGATACGCAGTATTTT; d_gene: NA; v_gene: TRBV18; abundance: NA; j_gene: TRBJ2-3
CDR3aa: CASSEGSSSEQYF; CDR3nt: TGTGCCAGCAGTGAAGGGTCGTCTAGCGAGCAGTACTTC; d_gene: NA; v_gene: TRBV6-1; abundance: NA; j_gene: TRBJ2-7
CDR3aa: CASSRGTSRYNEQFF; CDR3nt: TGTGCCAGCAGCCGGGGGACTAGCAGATACAATGAGCAGTTCTTC; d_gene: TRBD2; v_gene: TRBV7-9; abundance: few; j_gene: TRBJ2-1
CDR3aa: CASSRTGNYEQYF; CDR3nt: TGTGCCAGCTCGCGCACAGGGAACTACGAGCAGTACTTC; d_gene: NA; v_gene: TRBV27; abundance: NA; j_gene: TRBJ2-7
CDR3aa: CATRGGPSREQYF; CDR3nt: TGTGCCACAAGGGGGGGGCCTAGCCGAGAGCAGTACTTC; d_gene: NA; v_gene: TRBV10-3; abundance: once; j_gene: TRBJ2-7
CDR3aa: CASSPTQRVPGNTIYF; CDR3nt: TGTGCCAGCAGCCCTACGCAGAGGGTGCCAGGAAACACCATATATTTT; d_gene: NA; v_gene: TRBV5-5; abundance: NA; j_gene: TRBJ1-3
CDR3aa: CASSLTENTEAFF; CDR3nt: TGTGCCAGTAGTTTGACAGAGAACACTGAAGCTTTCTTT; d_gene: NA; v_gene: TRBV19; abundance: NA; j_gene: TRBJ1-1
CDR3aa: CASSETVGNTIYF; CDR3nt: TGCGCCAGCAGTGAGACAGTAGGAAACACCATATATTTT; d_gene: NA; v_gene: TRBV10-1; abundance: few; j_gene: TRBJ1-3
CDR3aa: CASSIGSSRTYNEQFF; CDR3nt: TGTGCCAGTAGTATCGGGTCATCCCGGACCTACAATGAGCAGTTCTTC; d_gene: NA; v_gene: TRBV19; abundance: once; j_gene: TRBJ2-1
CDR3aa: CASSKGLAGYEQFF; CDR3nt: TGTGCCAGCAGCAAGGGACTAGCGGGGTATGAGCAGTTCTTC; d_gene: TRBD2; v_gene: TRBV7-2; abundance: NA; j_gene: TRBJ2-1
CDR3aa: CASSENRGYWYNEQFF; CDR3nt: TGTGCCAGCAGTGAAAACCGGGGGTACTGGTACAATGAGCAGTTCTTC; d_gene: NA; v_gene: TRBV6-1; abundance: NA; j_gene: TRBJ2-1
CDR3aa: CASSRESGVSYEQYF; CDR3nt: TGTGCCAGCAGTAGAGAGTCAGGCGTCTCCTACGAGCAGTACTTC; d_gene: NA; v_gene: TRBV11-1; abundance: NA; j_gene: TRBJ2-7
CDR3aa: CAIGVPGSGLAGEQETQYF; CDR3nt: TGTGCCATCGGGGTCCCCGGGTCGGGACTAGCGGGTGAGCAAGAGACCCAGTACTTC; d_gene: TRBD2; v_gene: TRBV10-3; abundance: NA; j_gene: TRBJ2-5
CDR3aa: CASSPIGLAGGLNTGELFF; CDR3nt: TGTGCCAGCAGCCCGATTGGACTAGCGGGAGGGCTCAACACCGGGGAGCTGTTTTTT; d_gene: TRBD2; v_gene: TRBV7-3; abundance: NA; j_gene: TRBJ2-2
CDR3aa: CASSLTPYQETQYF; CDR3nt: TGCGCCAGCAGCTTGACTCCCTACCAAGAGACCCAGTACTTC; d_gene: NA; v_gene: TRBV5-1; abundance: NA; j_gene: TRBJ2-5
CDR3aa: CASSRLAGTSGSSSTDTQYF; CDR3nt: TGCGCCAGCAGCCGACTTGCCGGGACTAGCGGGAGTTCTAGCACAGATACGCAGTATTTT; d_gene: TRBD2; v_gene: TRBV4-1; abundance: NA; j_gene: TRBJ2-3
CDR3aa: CASSRGTESYEQYF; CDR3nt: TGTGCCAGCAGTAGGGGGACGGAGAGCTACGAGCAGTACTTC; d_gene: NA; v_gene: TRBV6-1; abundance: NA; j_gene: TRBJ2-7
CDR3aa: CASSESGHRNQPQHF; CDR3nt: TGCGCCAGCAGTGAGTCGGGACATCGCAATCAGCCCCAGCATTTT; d_gene: NA; v_gene: TRBV10-2; abundance: few; j_gene: TRBJ1-5
CDR3aa: CASSLGALVGTDTQYF; CDR3nt: TGTGCCAGCAGCTTAGGAGCACTAGTCGGGACAGATACGCAGTATTTT; d_gene: NA; v_gene: TRBV11-2; abundance: once; j_gene: TRBJ2-3
CDR3aa: CASRFPTGVYGYTF; CDR3nt: TGTGCCAGCAGGTTTCCAACGGGGGTATATGGCTACACCTTC; d_gene: NA; v_gene: TRBV7-2; abundance: NA; j_gene: TRBJ1-2
CDR3aa: CATRYAVGTRNTDTQYF; CDR3nt: TGTGCCACCCGGTATGCGGTCGGGACTCGAAACACAGATACGCAGTATTTT; d_gene: NA; v_gene: TRBV2; abundance: NA; j_gene: TRBJ2-3
CDR3aa: CAIGQMNTEAFF; CDR3nt: TGTGCCATCGGACAGATGAACACTGAAGCTTTCTTT; d_gene: NA; v_gene: TRBV10-3; abundance: NA; j_gene: TRBJ1-1
CDR3aa: CASTWTARGGGFYNEQFF; CDR3nt: TGTGCCAGCACTTGGACGGCGAGAGGCGGGGGGTTCTACAATGAGCAGTTCTTC; d_gene: TRBD2; v_gene: TRBV7-8; abundance: once; j_gene: TRBJ2-1
CDR3aa: CASSLWASGQETQYF; CDR3nt: TGTGCCAGCAGCCTGTGGGCCTCTGGGCAAGAGACCCAGTACTTC; d_gene: NA; v_gene: TRBV14; abundance: NA; j_gene: TRBJ2-5
CDR3aa: CASSLAAGTQWEQFF; CDR3nt: TGTGCCAGCAGCCTAGCTGCGGGAACCCAATGGGAGCAGTTCTTC; d_gene: NA; v_gene: TRBV7-2; abundance: NA; j_gene: TRBJ2-1
CDR3aa: CASSLVAANTEAFF; CDR3nt: TGCGCCAGCAGCTTGGTAGCAGCGAACACTGAAGCTTTCTTT; d_gene: NA; v_gene: TRBV5-1; abundance: NA; j_gene: TRBJ1-1
CDR3aa: CASSGLLLSQETQYF; CDR3nt: TGTGCCAGCAGCGGACTTTTACTATCCCAAGAGACCCAGTACTTC; d_gene: NA; v_gene: TRBV6-1; abundance: NA; j_gene: TRBJ2-5
CDR3aa: CASTSGTGDEKLFF; CDR3nt: TGCGCCAGCACATCCGGGACAGGGGACGAAAAACTGTTTTTT; d_gene: TRBD1; v_gene: TRBV5-1; abundance: NA; j_gene: TRBJ1-4
CDR3aa: CASSSQGADGYTF; CDR3nt: TGCGCCAGCAGCTCACAGGGGGCAGATGGCTACACCTTC; d_gene: TRBD1; v_gene: TRBV5-1; abundance: NA; j_gene: TRBJ1-2
CDR3aa: CASSQRVPSSGWNYGYTF; CDR3nt: TGTGCCAGCAGCCAACGCGTCCCGAGTAGTGGTTGGAACTATGGCTACACCTTC; d_gene: NA; v_gene: TRBV5-6; abundance: NA; j_gene: TRBJ1-2
CDR3aa: CASSQDPSGDNEKLFF; CDR3nt: TGCGCCAGCAGCCAAGATCCCTCGGGGGATAATGAAAAACTGTTTTTT; d_gene: NA; v_gene: TRBV4-3; abundance: NA; j_gene: TRBJ1-4
CDR3aa: CASSPDRGATGELFF; CDR3nt: TGCGCCAGCAGTCCGGACAGGGGCGCGACCGGGGAGCTGTTTTTT; d_gene: TRBD1; v_gene: TRBV5-1; abundance: once; j_gene: TRBJ2-2